This TCR beta chain was sequenced during a study of siplizumab effects on memory and regulatory T cells. The CDR3 is 14 residues long. Trimming shortened V by 4 bases and J by 3 bases, and 15 bases separated the two germline ends. The germline V gene encodes CDR1 GTSNPN and CDR2 SVGIG (reference sequence). On this clone itself: Its antigen is as yet unknown.

Points from the study as a whole: Siplizumab produced a significant drop in alloreactive sequences attributable to unstimulated CD4+ memory cells.

Measured with immunoSEQ multiplex PCR; TCRdb has only the in-frame clones, and not every one. The data hold tens of thousands of clones, with roughly 97% observed a single time. The sequence came from a human donor in good health. V usage is TRBV30 and J usage is TRBJ1-1, with D unresolved. The sequenced sample consisted of naive CD4+ T cells sorted from blood. In DNA, the CDR3 is TGTGCCTGGAACGCCGGGCTCGAGGACACTGAAGCTTTCTTT. It translates to CAWNAGLEDTEAFF. The full variable domain, completed using reference TRBV30 and TRBJ1-1, is SQTIHQWPATLVQPVGSPLSLECTVEGTSNPNLYWYRQAAGRGLQLLFYSVGIGQISSEVPQNLSASRPQDRQFILSSKKLLLSDSGFYLCAWNAGLEDTEAFFGQGTRLTVV.